The clone carrying this T cell receptor (beta chain) came up many times. This record comes from a study of T cells in Graves' hyperthyroidism and ophthalmopathy. Turning to the study itself: It was at initial diagnosis, before any treatment, that peripheral blood was collected.

From RNA transcripts, TCR beta CDR3 regions were amplified. RT-PCR in the first round (using the HTBI primer set) targeted the TCR CDR3. TCRdb used MiXCR to reprocess the multiplex PCR reads, holding one entry per CDR3 protein. The sample consists of 650,000 to 850,000 distinct CDR3 sequences, around 20% of them appearing once. The ends were cut back, 3 bases at V and 5 bases at J, with 9 bases in the middle. The CDR3 extends over 13 amino acids. Looked up from germline, CDR1 is KGHSH and CDR2 is LQKENI. The hyperthyroidism was newly diagnosed and had lasted under 2 months; the patients were aged 18 to 65.

The specimen was blood. The clonotype originates from a woman aged 45-59 years with Graves' hyperthyroidism that later progressed to Graves' ophthalmopathy. The chain has TRBV18 and TRBJ2-3, with D uncertain. Here the CDR3 DNA reads TGTGCCAGCTCACCTTCAGGAAGAGATACGCAGTATTTT. It encodes CASSPSGRDTQYF.